A selection of T cell receptor beta chains follows, all from one sample in a study of shared clonotypes between healthy human individuals. Only in-frame clones appear in the TCRdb table, and some are missing; sequencing was by immunoSEQ multiplex PCR. This table holds 2 million to 2.5 million clones, approximately 96% found once. Material for sequencing was naive CD4+ T cells sorted from blood. These receptors all stem from a young man in good health. CDR3s include the opening cysteine and the closing phenylalanine or tryptophan. The D gene is left open where the match is weak.

D	V	J	CDR3	DNA
NA	TRBV6-1	TRBJ1-2	CASSQGVPGRGYTF	TGTGCCAGCAGTCAAGGGGTGCCCGGTCGGGGCTACACCTTC
NA	TRBV6-1	TRBJ1-5	CASSERFDRLDQPQHF	TGTGCCAGCAGTGAAAGGTTTGACAGGTTGGATCAGCCCCAGCATTTT
NA	TRBV7-8	TRBJ2-7	CASSYDSINEQYF	TGTGCCAGCAGCTACGACAGTATCAACGAGCAGTACTTC
NA	TRBV10-2	TRBJ1-1	CASTTPTGRTTHEAFF	TGCGCCAGCACCACTCCTACGGGACGGACAACCCACGAAGCTTTCTTT
NA	TRBV30	TRBJ1-5	CAWSVQSNQPQHF	TGTGCCTGGAGTGTACAATCCAATCAGCCCCAGCATTTT
NA	TRBV7-8	TRBJ2-1	CASSLVEGSGPHNEQFF	TGTGCCAGCAGCTTAGTAGAGGGATCCGGGCCACACAATGAGCAGTTCTTC
NA	TRBV6-5	TRBJ2-7	CASSYQLTSPYEQYF	TGTGCCAGCAGTTACCAGCTTACCAGCCCCTACGAGCAGTACTTC
NA	TRBV19	TRBJ2-7	CASSLTGPYEQYF	TGTGCCAGTAGTTTGACAGGCCCCTACGAGCAGTACTTC
TRBD2	TRBV5-4	TRBJ2-1	CASRFGLAGGVGEQFF	TGTGCCAGCAGGTTCGGACTAGCGGGAGGTGTAGGTGAGCAGTTCTTC
TRBD1	TRBV6-1	TRBJ1-2	CASSEGTARSPYGYTF	TGTGCCAGCAGTGAGGGGACAGCTAGGAGTCCCTATGGCTACACCTTC
TRBD1	TRBV27	TRBJ1-2	CASRRTGPSNYGYTF	TGTGCCAGCAGACGGACAGGCCCCTCTAACTATGGCTACACCTTC